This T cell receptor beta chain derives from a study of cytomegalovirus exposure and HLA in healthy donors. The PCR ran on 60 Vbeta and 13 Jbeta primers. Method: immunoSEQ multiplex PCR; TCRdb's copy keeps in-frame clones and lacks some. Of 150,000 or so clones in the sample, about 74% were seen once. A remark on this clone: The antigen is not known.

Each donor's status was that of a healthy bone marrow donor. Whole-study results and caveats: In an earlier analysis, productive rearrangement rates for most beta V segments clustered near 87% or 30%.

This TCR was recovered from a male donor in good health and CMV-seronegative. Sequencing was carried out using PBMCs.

The CDR3 DNA follows: TGTGCCAGCAGCCCTGGACTAGCGGGGGGGAGCACAGATACGCAGTATTTT. Encoded protein: CASSPGLAGGSTDTQYF. The J gene is TRBJ2-3, the V gene TRBV7-8; 15 bases match TRBD2. Germline values: CDR1 SGHVS, CDR2 FQNEAQ. After removal of 5 bases from V and 0 bases from J, the junction contained 3 bases not matched to a gene. This CDR3 spans 17 amino acids.